This TCR beta chain was captured in a study of shared clonotypes between healthy human individuals. Study context: Per donor, CD8 memory used one plate, CD8 naive used two, CD4 memory used three and CD4 naive used three.

J gave up 6 bases and V 0 bases, and 9 bases lay outside the gene matches. The CDR3 is made up of 16 amino acids. Germline CDR1 reads SGHRS; CDR2 reads YFSETQ. Libraries were prepared by immunoSEQ multiplex PCR; TCRdb keeps only in-frame clonotypes and omits some of them. Here the sample spans some 2,500,000 clones, under 95% being singletons. The study separated CD4+ cells into CD45RA+ naive and CD45RA-negative memory subsets. Specimen: naive CD4+ T cells from PBMCs. Described subset: CD45RA+ positively selected. The receptor comes from a man aged 18 to 29 in good health. Some clones in this sample may be carry-over from other donors' samples. This rearrangement joins TRBV5-1 to TRBJ1-3; TRBD1 agrees at 7 bases. The CDR3 region has the DNA TGCGCCAGCAGCTTGGCCGGAGGGGGCTTCGCAAACACCATATATTTT. Encoded protein: CASSLAGGGFANTIYF. Full variable domain (rest looked up from reference TRBV5-1 and TRBJ1-3): KAGVTQTPRYLIKTRGQQVTLSCSPISGHRSVSWYQQTPGQGLQFLFEYFSETQRNKGNFPGRFSGRQFSNSRSEMNVSTLELGDSALYLCASSLAGGGFANTIYFGEGSWLTVV.